The clone carrying this T cell receptor beta chain appeared many times. No antigen is known for it. The use of a sample-barcoded 5' primer and a J-beta primer mix characterized a second PCR of about 6 to 11 cycles. Each CDR3 protein is one row after TCRdb ran MiXCR on the 5' RACE reads. The profile shows 550,000 to 650,000 distinct CDR3 sequences, about 28% of them singletons. This entry belongs to a study of blood T cells in healthy people across ages. Study-wide findings and caveats: Significant beta diversity loss was already apparent by age roughly 40, declining roughly linearly. Compared with aged donors, long-lived donors showed fewer expanded clones, suggesting selection. Donor CMV status, an unknown factor, possibly confounded changes in expanded clonotypes.

Germline V gene data show CDR1 as DFQATT and CDR2 as SNEGSKA (reference sequence). The CDR3 contains 15 residues. Losses at the gene ends were 7 bases for V and 2 bases for J; bases not matched to a gene: 9. This receptor was identified in a woman over 75 in good health. Input material: blood. J is TRBJ2-7 and V is TRBV20-1, with 12 bases that match TRBD2. The CDR3 DNA follows: TGCAGTGGACTAGCGGGGGTGGGACGAACCTACGAGCAGTACTTC. Translation: CSGLAGVGRTYEQYF.